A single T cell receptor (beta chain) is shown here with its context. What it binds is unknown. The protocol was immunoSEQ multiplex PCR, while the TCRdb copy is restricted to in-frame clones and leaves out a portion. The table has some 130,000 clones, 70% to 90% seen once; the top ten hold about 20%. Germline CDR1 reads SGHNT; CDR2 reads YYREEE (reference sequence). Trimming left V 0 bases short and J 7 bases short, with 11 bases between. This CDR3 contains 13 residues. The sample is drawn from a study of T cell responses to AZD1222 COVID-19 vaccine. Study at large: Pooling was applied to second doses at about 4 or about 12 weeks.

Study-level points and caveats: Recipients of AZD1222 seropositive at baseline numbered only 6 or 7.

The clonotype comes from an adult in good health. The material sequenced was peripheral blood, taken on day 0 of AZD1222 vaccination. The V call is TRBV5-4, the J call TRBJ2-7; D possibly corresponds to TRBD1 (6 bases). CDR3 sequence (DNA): TGTGCCAGCAGCTTGGTTACAGGGCGGGAGCAGTACTTC. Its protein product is CASSLVTGREQYF.